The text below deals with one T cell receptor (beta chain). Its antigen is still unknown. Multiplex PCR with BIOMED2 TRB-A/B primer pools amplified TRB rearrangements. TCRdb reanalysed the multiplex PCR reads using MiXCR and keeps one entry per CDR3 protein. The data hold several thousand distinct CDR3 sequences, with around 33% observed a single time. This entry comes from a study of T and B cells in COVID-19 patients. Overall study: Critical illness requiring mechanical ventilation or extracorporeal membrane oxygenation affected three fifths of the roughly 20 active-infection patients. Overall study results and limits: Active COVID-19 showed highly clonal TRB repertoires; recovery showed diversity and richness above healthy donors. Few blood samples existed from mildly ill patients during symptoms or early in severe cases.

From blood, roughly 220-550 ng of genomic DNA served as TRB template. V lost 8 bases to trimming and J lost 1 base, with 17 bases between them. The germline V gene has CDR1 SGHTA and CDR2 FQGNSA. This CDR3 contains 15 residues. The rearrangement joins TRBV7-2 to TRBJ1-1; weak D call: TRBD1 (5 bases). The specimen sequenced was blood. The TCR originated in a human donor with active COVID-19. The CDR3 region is CASGKGRAENTEAFF. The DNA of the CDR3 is TGTGCCAGCGGAAAAGGCAGGGCGGAGAACACTGAAGCTTTCTTT.